Each of the 2 T cell receptor beta chains below was sequenced from the same sample in a study of T cells in Graves' hyperthyroidism and ophthalmopathy. RNA transcripts were the template for amplifying TCR beta CDR3 regions. The HTBI primer set was used in a first-round RT-PCR of the TCR CDR3. MiXCR was run by TCRdb on the multiplex PCR reads, yielding one entry per CDR3 protein. The table shows 500,000 or so distinct CDR3 sequences, with about 15% occurring only once. Sequencing was carried out using blood. These receptor sequences come from a woman aged 18-30 years with Graves' ophthalmopathy.

This clonotype was detected ten times or more. The rearrangement joins TRBV20-1 to TRBJ2-7, with D hard to call. Germline CDR1 is DFQATT and CDR2 is SNEGSKA (reference sequence). There are 14 residues in the CDR3. The V and J ends lost 6 bases and 2 bases respectively, with 17 bases between them. CDR3 sequence (DNA): TGCAGTGCAGGCCGGCCCCAAACCCCCTACGAGCAGTACTTC. Protein product: CSAGRPQTPYEQYF.

This clonotype was observed at least ten times. J is TRBJ2-3 and V is TRBV30; no definite D call. Germline loops: CDR1 GTSNPN, CDR2 SVGIG (reference sequence). The V gene lost 1 base and the J gene lost 6 bases, with 8 bases spanning the gap. This CDR3 region has 12 residues. As DNA, the CDR3 is TGTGCCTGGAGTGAGCTGTCGGATACGCAGTATTTT. Its translation is CAWSELSDTQYF.